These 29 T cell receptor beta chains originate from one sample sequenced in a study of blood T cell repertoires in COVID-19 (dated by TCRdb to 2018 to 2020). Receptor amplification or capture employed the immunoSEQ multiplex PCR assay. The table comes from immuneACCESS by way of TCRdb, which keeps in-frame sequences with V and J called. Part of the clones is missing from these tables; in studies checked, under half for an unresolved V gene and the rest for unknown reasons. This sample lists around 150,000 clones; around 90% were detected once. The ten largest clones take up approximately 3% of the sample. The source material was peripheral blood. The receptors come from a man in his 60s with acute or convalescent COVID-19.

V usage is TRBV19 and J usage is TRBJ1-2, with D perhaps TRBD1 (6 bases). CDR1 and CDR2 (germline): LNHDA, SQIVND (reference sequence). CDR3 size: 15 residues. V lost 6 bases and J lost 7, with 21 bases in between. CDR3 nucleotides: TGTGCCAGTAGAGCCGGGACAACGCACTCGATTGGCTACACCTTC. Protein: CASRAGTTHSIGYTF.

The CDR3 nucleotides read TGCGCCAGCCGTAGGGGGGGGTCCTACAATGAGCAGTTCTTC. Amino acids: CASRRGGSYNEQFF. The chain is built from TRBV4-1 and TRBJ2-1; weak D call: TRBD2 (7 bases). The CDR3 consists of 14 residues. Trimming left V 8 bases short and J 1 base short, with 12 bases between. Germline lookup yields CDR1 MGHRA and CDR2 YSYEKL.

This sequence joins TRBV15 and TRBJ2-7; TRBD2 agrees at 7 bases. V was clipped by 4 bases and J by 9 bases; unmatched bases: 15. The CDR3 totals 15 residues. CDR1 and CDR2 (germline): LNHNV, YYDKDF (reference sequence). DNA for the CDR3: TGTGCCACCAGCATTGAGGTGGGAGGGAGCCACGTGCAGTACTTC. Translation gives CATSIEVGGSHVQYF.

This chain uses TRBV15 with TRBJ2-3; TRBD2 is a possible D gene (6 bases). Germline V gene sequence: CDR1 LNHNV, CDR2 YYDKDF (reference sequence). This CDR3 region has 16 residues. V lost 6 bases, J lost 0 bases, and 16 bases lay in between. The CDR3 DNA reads TGTGCCACCAGTCCCGGGGTAGCGGTTAGCACAGATACGCAGTATTTT. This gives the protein CATSPGVAVSTDTQYF.

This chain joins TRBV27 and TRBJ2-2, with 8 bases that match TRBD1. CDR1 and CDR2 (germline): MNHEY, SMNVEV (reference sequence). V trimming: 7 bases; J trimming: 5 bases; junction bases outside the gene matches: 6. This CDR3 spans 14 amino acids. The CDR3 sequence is CASKRTGRTGELFF. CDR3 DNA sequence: TGTGCCAGCAAACGGACAGGGAGGACCGGGGAGCTGTTTTTT.

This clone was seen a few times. The CDR3 bases are TGTGCCAGTGCGGGTGTTTCTAATGAAAAACTGTTTTTT. This sequence encodes CASAGVSNEKLFF. The gene calls are TRBV19 and TRBJ1-4, with D hard to call. V was clipped by 8 bases and J by 3 bases, with 10 bases between them. Per the germline V gene, CDR1 is LNHDA and CDR2 is SQIVND (reference sequence). The CDR3 is made up of 13 amino acids.

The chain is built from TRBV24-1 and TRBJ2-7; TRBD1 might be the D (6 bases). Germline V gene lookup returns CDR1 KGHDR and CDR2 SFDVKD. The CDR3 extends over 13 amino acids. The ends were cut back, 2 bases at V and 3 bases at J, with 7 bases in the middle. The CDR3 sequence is CATSDSDSYEQYF. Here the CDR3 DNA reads TGTGCCACCAGTGATTCGGACAGCTACGAGCAGTACTTC.

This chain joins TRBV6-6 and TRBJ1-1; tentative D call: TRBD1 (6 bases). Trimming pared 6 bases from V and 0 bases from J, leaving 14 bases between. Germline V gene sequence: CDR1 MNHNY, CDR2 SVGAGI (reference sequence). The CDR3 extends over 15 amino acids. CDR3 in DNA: TGTGCCAGCAGATCAGGGGTTGGGATGAACACTGAAGCTTTCTTT. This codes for CASRSGVGMNTEAFF.

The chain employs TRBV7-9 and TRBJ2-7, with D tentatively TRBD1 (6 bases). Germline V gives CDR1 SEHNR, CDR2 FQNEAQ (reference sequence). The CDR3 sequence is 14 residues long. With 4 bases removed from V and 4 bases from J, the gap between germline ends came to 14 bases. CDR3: CASSSRQERYEQYF. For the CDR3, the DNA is TGTGCCAGCAGCTCACGACAGGAGCGTTACGAGCAGTACTTC.

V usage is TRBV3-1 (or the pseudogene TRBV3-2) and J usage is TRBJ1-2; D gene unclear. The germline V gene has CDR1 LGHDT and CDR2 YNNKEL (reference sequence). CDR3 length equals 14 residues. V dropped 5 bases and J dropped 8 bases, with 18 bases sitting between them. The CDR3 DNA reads TGTGCCAGCAGCACTACCAAAAAAGGTAGCGGCTACACCTTC. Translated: CASSTTKKGSGYTF.

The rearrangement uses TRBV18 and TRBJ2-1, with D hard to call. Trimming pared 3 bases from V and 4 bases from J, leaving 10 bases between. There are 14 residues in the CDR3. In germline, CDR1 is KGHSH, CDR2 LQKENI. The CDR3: CASSPTVGYNEQFF. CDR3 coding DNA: TGTGCCAGCTCACCTACAGTAGGATACAATGAGCAGTTCTTC.

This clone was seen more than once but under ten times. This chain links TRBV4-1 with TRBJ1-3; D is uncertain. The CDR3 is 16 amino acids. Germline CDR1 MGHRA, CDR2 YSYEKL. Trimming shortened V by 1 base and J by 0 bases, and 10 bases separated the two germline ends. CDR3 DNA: TGCGCCAGCAGCCAAGTCTCCGAGTACTCTGGAAACACCATATATTTT. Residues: CASSQVSEYSGNTIYF.

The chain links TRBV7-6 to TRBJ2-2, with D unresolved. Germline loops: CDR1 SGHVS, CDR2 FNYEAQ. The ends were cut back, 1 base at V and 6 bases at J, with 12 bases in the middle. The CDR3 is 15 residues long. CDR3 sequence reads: CASSLDFRNPGELFF. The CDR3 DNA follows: TGTGCCAGCAGCTTAGACTTCCGCAACCCCGGGGAGCTGTTTTTT.

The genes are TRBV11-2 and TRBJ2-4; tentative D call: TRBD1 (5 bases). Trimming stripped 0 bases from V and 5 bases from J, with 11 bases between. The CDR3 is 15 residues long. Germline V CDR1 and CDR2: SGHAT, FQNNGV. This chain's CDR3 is CASSLDPGPQNIQYF. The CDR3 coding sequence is TGTGCCAGCAGCTTAGATCCAGGGCCCCAAAACATTCAGTACTTC. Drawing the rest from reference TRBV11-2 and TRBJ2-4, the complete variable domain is EAGVAQSPRYKIIEKRQSVAFWCNPISGHATLYWYQQILGQGPKLLIQFQNNGVVDDSQLPKDRFSAERLKGVDSTLKIQPAKLEDSAVYLCASSLDPGPQNIQYFGAGTRLSVL.

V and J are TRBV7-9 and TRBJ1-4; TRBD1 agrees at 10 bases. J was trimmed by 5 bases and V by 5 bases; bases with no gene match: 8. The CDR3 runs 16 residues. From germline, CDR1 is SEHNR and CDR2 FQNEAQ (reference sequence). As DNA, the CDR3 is TGTGCCAGCAGCCCCCAGCCGGGACAGGGGAATGAAAAACTGTTTTTT. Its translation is CASSPQPGQGNEKLFF.

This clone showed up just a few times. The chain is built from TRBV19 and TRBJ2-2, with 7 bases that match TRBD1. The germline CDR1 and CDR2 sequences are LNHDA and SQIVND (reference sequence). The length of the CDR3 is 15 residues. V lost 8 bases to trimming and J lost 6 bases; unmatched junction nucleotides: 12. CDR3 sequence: CASRRDSPLPGELFF. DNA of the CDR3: TGTGCCAGTCGACGGGACAGTCCTCTACCCGGGGAGCTGTTTTTT.

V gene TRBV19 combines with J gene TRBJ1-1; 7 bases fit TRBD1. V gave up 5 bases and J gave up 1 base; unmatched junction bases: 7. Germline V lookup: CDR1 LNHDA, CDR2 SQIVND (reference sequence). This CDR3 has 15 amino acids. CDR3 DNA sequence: TGTGCCAGTAGTGCACACAGGGGAGGGAACACTGAAGCTTTCTTT. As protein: CASSAHRGGNTEAFF. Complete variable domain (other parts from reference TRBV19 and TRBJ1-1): DGGITQSPKYLFRKEGQNVTLSCEQNLNHDAMYWYRQDPGQGLRLIYYSQIVNDFQKGDIAEGYSVSREKKESFPLTVTSAQKNPTAFYLCASSAHRGGNTEAFFGQGTRLTVV.

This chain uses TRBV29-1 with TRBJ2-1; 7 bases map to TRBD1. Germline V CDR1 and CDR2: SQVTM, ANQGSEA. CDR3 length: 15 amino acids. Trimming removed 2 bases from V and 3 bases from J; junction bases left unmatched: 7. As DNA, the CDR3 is TGCAGCGTTGAAAGGGACAGAGGGCACTACAATGAGCAGTTCTTC. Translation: CSVERDRGHYNEQFF.

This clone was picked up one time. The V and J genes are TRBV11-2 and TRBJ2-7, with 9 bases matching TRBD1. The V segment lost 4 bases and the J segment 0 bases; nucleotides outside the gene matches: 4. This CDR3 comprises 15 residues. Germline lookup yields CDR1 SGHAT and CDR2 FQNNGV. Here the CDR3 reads CASSSTGGISYEQYF. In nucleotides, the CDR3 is TGTGCCAGCAGCTCAACAGGGGGCATCTCCTACGAGCAGTACTTC.

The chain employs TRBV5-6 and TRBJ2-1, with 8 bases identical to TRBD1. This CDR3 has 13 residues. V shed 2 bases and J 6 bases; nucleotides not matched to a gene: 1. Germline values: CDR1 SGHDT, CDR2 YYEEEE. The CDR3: CASSFTGGNEQFF. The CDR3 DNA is TGTGCCAGCAGCTTCACAGGGGGCAATGAGCAGTTCTTC.

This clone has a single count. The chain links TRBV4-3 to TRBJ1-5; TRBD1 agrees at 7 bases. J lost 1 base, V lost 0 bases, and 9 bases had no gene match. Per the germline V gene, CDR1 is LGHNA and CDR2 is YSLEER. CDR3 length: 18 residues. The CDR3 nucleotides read TGCGCCAGCAGCCAAGACGCCCTTGTAGGGGGCAGCAATCAGCCCCAGCATTTT. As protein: CASSQDALVGGSNQPQHF.

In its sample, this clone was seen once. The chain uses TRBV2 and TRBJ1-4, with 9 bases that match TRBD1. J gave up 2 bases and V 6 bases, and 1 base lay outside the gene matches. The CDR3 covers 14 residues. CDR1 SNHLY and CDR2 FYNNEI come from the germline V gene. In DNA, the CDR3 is TGTGCCAGCAGCGGGACAGGGACTAATGAAAAACTGTTTTTT. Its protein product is CASSGTGTNEKLFF.

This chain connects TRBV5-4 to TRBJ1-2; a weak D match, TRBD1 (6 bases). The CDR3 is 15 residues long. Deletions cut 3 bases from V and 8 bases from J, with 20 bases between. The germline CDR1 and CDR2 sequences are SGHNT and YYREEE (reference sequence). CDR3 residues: CASSSSSGVKYGYTF. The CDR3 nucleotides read TGTGCCAGCAGCTCCTCGTCAGGGGTAAAGTACGGCTACACCTTC. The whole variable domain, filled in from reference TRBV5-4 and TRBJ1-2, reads ETGVTQSPTHLIKTRGQQVTLRCSSQSGHNTVSWYQQALGQGPQFIFQYYREEENGRGNFPPRFSGLQFPNYSSELNVNALELDDSALYLCASSSSSGVKYGYTFGSGTRLTVV.

In nucleotides, the CDR3 is TGCGCCAGCAGCTTGAGCAGGGTTGGTAATTCACCCCTCCACTTT. The encoded protein is CASSLSRVGNSPLHF. This rearrangement joins TRBV5-1 to TRBJ1-6, with D perhaps TRBD1 (5 bases). The CDR3 runs 15 residues. Germline V gene sequence: CDR1 SGHRS, CDR2 YFSETQ. V lost 1 base and J lost 6, with 11 bases in between.

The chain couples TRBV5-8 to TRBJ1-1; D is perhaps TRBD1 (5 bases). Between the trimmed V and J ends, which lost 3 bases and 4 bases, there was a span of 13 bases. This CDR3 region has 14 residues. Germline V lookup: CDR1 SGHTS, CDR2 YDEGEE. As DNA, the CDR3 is TGTGCCAGCAGCTCCAGGGTGATTGTCACTGAAGCTTTCTTT. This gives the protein CASSSRVIVTEAFF.

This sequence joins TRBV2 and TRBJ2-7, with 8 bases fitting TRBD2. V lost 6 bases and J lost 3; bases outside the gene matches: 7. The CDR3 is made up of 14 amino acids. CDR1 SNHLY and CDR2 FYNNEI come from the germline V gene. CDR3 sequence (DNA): TGTGCCAGCAGCCCCACCGGGGGGGTCTACGAGCAGTACTTC. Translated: CASSPTGGVYEQYF.

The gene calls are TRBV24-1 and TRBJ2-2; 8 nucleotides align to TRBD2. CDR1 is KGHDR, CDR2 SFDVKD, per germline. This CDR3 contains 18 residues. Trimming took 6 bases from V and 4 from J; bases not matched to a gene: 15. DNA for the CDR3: TGTGCCACCAGTCGGGTATTGCCCAGCGGGGGTAGCACCGGGGAGCTGTTTTTT. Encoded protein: CATSRVLPSGGSTGELFF.

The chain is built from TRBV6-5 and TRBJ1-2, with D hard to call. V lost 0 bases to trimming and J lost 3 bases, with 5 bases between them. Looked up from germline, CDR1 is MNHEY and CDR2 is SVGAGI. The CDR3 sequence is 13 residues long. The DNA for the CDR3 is TGTGCCAGCAGTTACTCGAGGGACTATGGCTACACCTTC. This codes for CASSYSRDYGYTF.

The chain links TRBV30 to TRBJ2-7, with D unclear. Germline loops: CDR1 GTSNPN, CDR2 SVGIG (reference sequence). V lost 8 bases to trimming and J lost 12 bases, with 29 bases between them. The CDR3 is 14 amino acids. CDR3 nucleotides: TGTGCCCACCGTAATGACGGTCCCCTAGAACCGTGGTACTTC. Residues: CAHRNDGPLEPWYF. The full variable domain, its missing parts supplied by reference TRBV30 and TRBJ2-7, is SQTIHQWPATLVQPVGSPLSLECTVEGTSNPNLYWYRQAAGRGLQLLFYSVGIGQISSEVPQNLSASRPQDRQFILSSKKLLLSDSGFYLCAHRNDGPLEPWYFGPGTRLTVT.